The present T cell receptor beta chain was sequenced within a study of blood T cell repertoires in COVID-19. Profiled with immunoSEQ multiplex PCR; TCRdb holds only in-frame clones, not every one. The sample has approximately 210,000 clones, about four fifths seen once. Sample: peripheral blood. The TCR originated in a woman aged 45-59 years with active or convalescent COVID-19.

The CDR3: CASSQRLLAGAYNEQFF. DNA for the CDR3: TGTGCCAGCAGCCAACGCCTACTAGCGGGAGCCTACAATGAGCAGTTCTTC. The gene calls are TRBV4-2 and TRBJ2-1; 11 bases fit TRBD2. The J segment lost 2 bases and the V segment lost 2 bases, leaving 5 bases of the junction unmatched. CDR3 length: 17 amino acids. The germline CDR1 and CDR2 sequences are LGHNA and YNFKEQ.